Listed here are 31 T cell receptor beta chains from one sample, sequenced in a study of T-cell reconstitution after alpha-beta-depleted transplantation in children. Preparing the TCRbeta library involved the use of unique molecular identifiers. TCRdb redid the calling of the PCR reads with MiXCR, one entry per CDR3 protein. Here the sample spans 90,000 to 130,000 distinct CDR3 sequences, around 10% being singletons. This sample comprised PBMCs, obtained before TCRalphabeta/CD19-depleted stem cell transplant. The receptors originated from a boy aged 2 to 10 with acute lymphoblastic leukemia, due to receive a stem cell transplant.

This clonotype has just a few counts. The chain links TRBV6-2 or TRBV6-3 to TRBJ2-2, with D unclear. The CDR3 extends over 14 amino acids. Germline CDR1 reads MNHEY; CDR2 reads SVGEGT. V was cut by 2 bases and J by 2 bases, with 6 bases left in between. The CDR3 sequence is CASSYARNTGELFF. For the CDR3, the DNA is TGTGCCAGCAGTTACGCCAGAAACACCGGGGAGCTGTTTTTT.

The chain is built from TRBV12-3 or TRBV12-4 and TRBJ2-7; D may be TRBD2 (6 bases). With 6 bases removed from V and 0 bases from J, the gap between germline ends came to 15 bases. The CDR3 has 15 amino acids. The CDR3 nucleotides are TGTGCCAGCAGCCACATGGGGGGAGCCTCCTACGAGCAGTACTTC. It codes for CASSHMGGASYEQYF.

This chain links TRBV24-1 with TRBJ2-2, with D possibly TRBD1 on 5 matching bases. The germline gives CDR1 KGHDR, CDR2 SFDVKD. This CDR3 spans 16 amino acids. V was cut by 0 bases and J by 1 base, with 8 bases left in between. Here the CDR3 DNA reads TGTGCCACCAGTGATTTGCAGGGCCTGAACACCGGGGAGCTGTTTTTT. Encoded protein: CATSDLQGLNTGELFF.

This chain links TRBV10-3 with TRBJ2-3; D may be TRBD2 (6 bases). Germline values: CDR1 ENHRY, CDR2 SYGVKD. This CDR3 has 15 residues. V dropped 4 bases and J dropped 2 bases, with 13 bases sitting between them. CDR3 amino acids: CAISGGAGPTDTQYF. CDR3 nucleotide sequence: TGTGCCATCAGTGGTGGGGCGGGACCCACAGATACGCAGTATTTT.

This clonotype appeared many times. The chain carries TRBV7-8 and TRBJ2-5; D ambiguous. From germline, CDR1 is SGHVS and CDR2 FQNEAQ. The CDR3 has 14 residues. With 4 bases removed from V and 0 bases from J, the gap between germline ends came to 9 bases. The CDR3 bases are TGTGCCAGCAGCTCCCGGGCCTACCAAGAGACCCAGTACTTC. It translates to CASSSRAYQETQYF.

This rearrangement joins TRBV29-1 to TRBJ2-1; 9 bases match TRBD1. The CDR3 is 14 residues long. The V and J ends lost 6 bases and 12 bases, in that order; junction bases with no gene match: 15. Per germline, CDR1 SQVTM and CDR2 ANQGSEA. CDR3 loop: CSVPPGQGKVGQFF. The DNA of the CDR3 is TGCAGCGTGCCTCCGGGACAGGGAAAGGTCGGGCAGTTCTTC.

This clonotype was detected ten times or more. V gene TRBV18 combines with J gene TRBJ2-3, with 7 bases aligning to TRBD1. The CDR3 is made up of 15 amino acids. The V gene end was trimmed by 1 base and the J gene end by 3 bases; junction bases not matched to a gene: 4. CDR1 is KGHSH, CDR2 LQKENI, per germline. The chain's CDR3 is CASSPLTGTTDTQYF. The CDR3 DNA follows: TGTGCCAGCTCACCACTGACAGGGACGACAGATACGCAGTATTTT.

This clonotype showed up many times. V and J are TRBV15 and TRBJ2-1; 7 bases align to TRBD2. Trimming cost V 1 base and J 0 bases; bases outside gene matches: 6. CDR3 length: 17 residues. From germline, CDR1 is LNHNV and CDR2 YYDKDF (reference sequence). The CDR3 region is CATSRARGGSSYNEQFF. CDR3 coding DNA: TGTGCCACCAGCAGAGCGCGGGGCGGGAGCTCCTACAATGAGCAGTTCTTC.

The genes are TRBV5-8 and TRBJ1-5; D gene unclear. V was clipped by 2 bases and J by 8 bases, with 11 bases between them. Germline V gene sequence: CDR1 SGHTS, CDR2 YDEGEE. CDR3 size: 13 residues. The CDR3 region is CASSFLGSKPQHF. The CDR3 region has the DNA TGTGCCAGCAGCTTTTTAGGTAGCAAGCCCCAGCATTTT.

There are a few counts of this clonotype. This chain joins TRBV5-1 and TRBJ2-3; the match to TRBD2 covers 16 bases. The CDR3 totals 16 residues. V was clipped by 4 bases and J by 11 bases; unmatched bases: 10. Per germline, CDR1 SGHRS and CDR2 YFSETQ. The CDR3 nucleotides read TGCGCCAGCAGCGGGGGACTAGCGGGAGGGCCAAATAAGCAGTATTTT. Translated: CASSGGLAGGPNKQYF.

In this sample, this clonotype turned up many times. This rearrangement joins TRBV5-5 to TRBJ2-7, with D possibly being TRBD1 (6 bases). Trimming stripped 4 bases from V and 2 bases from J, with 19 bases between. Germline V lookup: CDR1 SGHKS, CDR2 YYEKEE (reference sequence). The CDR3 is 16 amino acids. DNA of the CDR3: TGTGCCAGCAGCCCGAGGGAGACAGGCCTACCCTACGAGCAGTACTTC. It yields the protein CASSPRETGLPYEQYF.

This clonotype was seen a few times. V is TRBV27 and J is TRBJ2-5; possibly TRBD1 for D (6 bases). Germline CDR1 is MNHEY and CDR2 is SMNVEV (reference sequence). The CDR3 has 15 amino acids. Trimming shortened V by 0 bases and J by 2 bases, and 10 bases separated the two germline ends. The CDR3 bases are TGTGCCAGCAGTTTATCAGGCAGGGGACAAGAGACCCAGTACTTC. Translated: CASSLSGRGQETQYF.

The rearrangement uses TRBV25-1 and TRBJ2-1; D remains unclear. CDR1 is MGHDK and CDR2 is SYGVNS in the germline V gene. V lost 0 bases to trimming and J lost 0 bases, with 12 bases between them. The CDR3 has 17 residues. In DNA, the CDR3 is TGTGCCAGCAGTGAATATATTCTACTTAGCTCCTACAATGAGCAGTTCTTC. Amino acid sequence: CASSEYILLSSYNEQFF.

This clonotype was found many times. The chain combines TRBV4-1 with TRBJ2-3, with D unclear. This CDR3 contains 15 residues. The germline V gene encodes CDR1 MGHRA and CDR2 YSYEKL. Trimming pared 0 bases from V and 6 bases from J, leaving 13 bases between. CDR3 sequence reads: CASSQERSLGDTQYF. The DNA for the CDR3 is TGCGCCAGCAGCCAAGAGCGAAGTCTAGGGGATACGCAGTATTTT.

This clonotype came up many times. The rearrangement links TRBV14 to TRBJ2-7; D gene ambiguous. CDR3 length equals 16 residues. From germline, CDR1 is SGHDN and CDR2 FVKESK. The V gene lost 1 base and the J gene lost 2 bases, with 15 bases spanning the gap. The CDR3 protein is CASSQGAPRWPYEQYF. In DNA, the CDR3 is TGTGCCAGCAGCCAAGGGGCCCCCCGGTGGCCCTACGAGCAGTACTTC.

The chain joins TRBV20-1 to TRBJ2-1; the D is unclear. CDR1 and CDR2 (germline): DFQATT, SNEGSKA (reference sequence). V lost 5 bases and J lost 5, with 4 bases in between. The CDR3 loop spans 10 amino acids. This chain's CDR3 is CSAWNNEQFF. CDR3 DNA: TGCAGTGCTTGGAACAATGAGCAGTTCTTC.

V is TRBV27 and J is TRBJ2-3, with 7 bases fitting TRBD2. Per germline, CDR1 MNHEY and CDR2 SMNVEV (reference sequence). V lost 6 bases, J lost 2 bases, and 2 bases stayed unmatched. This CDR3 is built from 13 residues. CDR3 region: CASRRGTTDTQYF. In DNA, the CDR3 is TGTGCCAGCAGGCGGGGGACCACAGATACGCAGTATTTT.

The rearrangement links TRBV7-2 to TRBJ1-2; D possibly corresponds to TRBD1 (5 bases). V dropped 5 bases and J dropped 7 bases, with 26 bases sitting between them. Germline lookup yields CDR1 SGHTA and CDR2 FQGNSA. The CDR3 extends over 17 amino acids. CDR3 residues: CASSDPLGRGKRGGYTF. CDR3 DNA: TGTGCCAGCAGCGACCCCCTAGGGCGCGGTAAAAGGGGTGGCTACACCTTC. The full variable domain, rest sourced from reference TRBV7-2 and TRBJ1-2, is GAGVSQSPSNKVTEKGKDVELRCDPISGHTALYWYRQSLGQGLEFLIYFQGNSAPDKSGLPSDRFSAERTGGSVSTLTIQRTQQEDSAVYLCASSDPLGRGKRGGYTFGSGTRLTVV.

The sample holds many counts of this clonotype. CDR3 nucleotides: TGCGCCAGCAGCTTGGAAGGGCCCGTCGATACGCAGTATTTT. Protein: CASSLEGPVDTQYF. The rearrangement uses TRBV5-1 and TRBJ2-3; D remains ambiguous. Germline CDR1 is SGHRS and CDR2 is YFSETQ. The CDR3 totals 14 residues. The V gene lost 0 bases and the J gene lost 6 bases, with 11 bases spanning the gap.

This clonotype was detected ten times or more. This chain joins TRBV12-3 or TRBV12-4 and TRBJ1-1, with D unclear. The CDR3 runs to 13 residues. Trimming pared 4 bases from V and 4 bases from J, leaving 10 bases between. Written as DNA, the CDR3 is TGTGCCAGCAGTTCGTGGGGTTTCACTGAAGCTTTCTTT. Its translation is CASSSWGFTEAFF.

A few counts support this clonotype. This chain connects TRBV6-1 to TRBJ2-7; 8 bases line up with TRBD2. From germline, CDR1 is MNHNS and CDR2 SASEGT. V lost 6 bases, J lost 3 bases, and 4 bases stayed unmatched. This CDR3 region has 13 residues. The CDR3 nucleotides read TGTGCCAGCAGAAGCGGGAGTAACTACGAGCAGTACTTC. It is translated as CASRSGSNYEQYF.

Notes on this clonotype: This could be a read error, since a much larger clone is one nucleotide away. Likely a read error: the CDR3 ends without its conserved phenylalanine or tryptophan. V and J are TRBV4-2 and TRBJ2-6; D is uncertain. CDR1 is LGHNA, CDR2 YNFKEQ, per germline. The CDR3 is 17 residues long. Trimming took off 5 bases at V and 0 bases at J, with 14 bases between the two ends. The CDR3 coding sequence is TGTGCCAGCAGCATACGCCCACTGAGCTCTGGGGCCAACGTCCTGACTTAC. Protein product: CASSIRPLSSGANVLTY.

This clonotype was detected many times. The chain links TRBV20-1 to TRBJ2-1, with 7 bases aligning to TRBD2. With V trimmed by 2 bases and J by 10 bases, 8 bases remained unmatched. CDR1 DFQATT and CDR2 SNEGSKA come from the germline V gene (reference sequence). This CDR3 comprises 13 residues. The CDR3 DNA is TGCAGTGCTAGATATAGACTAGCTGGCGAGCAGTTCTTC. It translates to CSARYRLAGEQFF.

The J gene is TRBJ1-2, the V gene TRBV29-1; tentatively, D is TRBD1 (5 bases). Germline V CDR1 and CDR2: SQVTM, ANQGSEA. V lost 1 base and J lost 4, with 10 bases in between. The CDR3 length is 13 residues. The CDR3 DNA is TGCAGCGTTGAAGGGGACGGCTCCTATGGCTACACCTTC. Amino acid sequence: CSVEGDGSYGYTF.

J is TRBJ2-2 and V is TRBV7-7, with D hard to call. Deletions cut 2 bases from V and 6 bases from J, with 4 bases between. Germline V gene data show CDR1 as SSHAT and CDR2 as FNYEAQ (reference sequence). The CDR3 totals 12 residues. This chain's CDR3 is CASSLTAGELFF. The CDR3 nucleotides read TGTGCCAGCAGCTTAACGGCCGGGGAGCTGTTTTTT.

This clonotype has a single count. The chain uses TRBV28 and TRBJ2-1, with D tentatively TRBD1 or TRBD2 (7 bases each). Looked up from germline, CDR1 is MDHEN and CDR2 is SYDVKM. Between the trimmed V and J ends, which lost 3 bases and 7 bases, there was a span of 13 bases. This CDR3 has 14 residues. The DNA of the CDR3 is TGTGCCAGCAGTTTTTACCAGGGGGGGAATGAGCAGTTCTTC. Its protein product is CASSFYQGGNEQFF.

The chain links TRBV7-9 to TRBJ2-4, with 9 nucleotides matching TRBD1. V was pared by 7 bases and J by 4 bases, with 8 bases of the junction left unmatched. There are 15 residues in the CDR3. From germline, CDR1 is SEHNR and CDR2 FQNEAQ (reference sequence). The CDR3 DNA sequence: TGTGCCAGCACCTCATGGGGACAGGGAAAAAACATTCAGTACTTC. It specifies CASTSWGQGKNIQYF.

The V and J genes are TRBV11-3 and TRBJ2-5; 9 nucleotides align to TRBD1. Germline CDR1 is SGHNT and CDR2 is YENEEA. The CDR3 loop spans 13 amino acids. V shed 5 bases and J 5 bases; nucleotides not matched to a gene: 3. CDR3 nucleotide sequence: TGTGCCAGCAGCAGGGACAGGGTGGAGACCCAGTACTTC. This translates into CASSRDRVETQYF.

This clonotype was observed many times. The genes are TRBV7-2 and TRBJ2-2; D is possibly TRBD1 (6 bases). CDR3 length: 16 residues. CDR1 SGHTA and CDR2 FQGNSA come from the germline V gene. Trimming took off 6 bases at V and 5 bases at J, with 19 bases between the two ends. Here the CDR3 reads CASSPQGIPRTGELFF. Here the CDR3 DNA reads TGTGCCAGCAGTCCACAGGGAATCCCGCGGACCGGGGAGCTGTTTTTT.

This clonotype was picked up many times. The V and J genes are TRBV15 and TRBJ2-7; 8 positions match TRBD2. The CDR3 is made up of 15 amino acids. Germline CDR1 is LNHNV and CDR2 is YYDKDF (reference sequence). V was clipped by 5 bases and J by 6 bases; unmatched bases: 12. The CDR3 sequence is CATSSEAGDASEQYF. CDR3 nucleotides: TGTGCCACCAGCTCCGAAGCGGGAGATGCTTCCGAGCAGTACTTC.

This clonotype was picked up a small number of times. The chain is built from TRBV5-6 and TRBJ2-7; no clear D gene. V dropped 4 bases and J dropped 5 bases, with 7 bases sitting between them. The CDR3 has 11 residues. Germline lookup yields CDR1 SGHDT and CDR2 YYEEEE. Here the CDR3 reads CASSMADEQYF. CDR3 nucleotide sequence: TGTGCCAGCAGCATGGCGGACGAGCAGTACTTC.